The 27 T cell receptor beta chains below all came from one sample that was sequenced in a study of cytomegalovirus exposure and HLA in healthy donors. PCR was performed using 60 Vbeta and 13 Jbeta primers. Here immunoSEQ multiplex PCR was the method, and the copy in TCRdb shows in-frame clones only, minus some. The repertoire includes 98,000 or so clones, 75% to 80% of them detected once, and 4.5% to 7% sits in the top ten. The sequencing input was PBMCs. Receptors originate from a man aged 55 to 70 in good health and CMV-seropositive.

The chain couples TRBV5-1 to TRBJ1-2, with 9 bases aligning to TRBD1. The CDR3 totals 14 residues. Unmatched junction bases numbered 6, after V lost 2 bases and J lost 7 bases. Germline V CDR1 and CDR2: SGHRS, YFSETQ. CDR3 protein: CASSLGQGPFGYTF. CDR3 DNA: TGCGCCAGCAGCTTAGGACAGGGGCCCTTTGGCTACACCTTC. Together with reference TRBV5-1 and TRBJ1-2, the CDR3 gives the full variable domain: KAGVTQTPRYLIKTRGQQVTLSCSPISGHRSVSWYQQTPGQGLQFLFEYFSETQRNKGNFPGRFSGRQFSNSRSEMNVSTLELGDSALYLCASSLGQGPFGYTFGSGTRLTVV.

This chain links TRBV5-1 with TRBJ1-1; D not resolved. This CDR3 region has 15 residues. Germline CDR1 and CDR2: SGHRS and YFSETQ. V was trimmed by 4 bases and J by 5 bases, leaving 18 bases between them. CDR3 sequence reads: CASSPPSEAGTEAFF. In DNA, the CDR3 is TGCGCCAGCAGCCCACCCTCAGAGGCGGGTACTGAAGCTTTCTTT.

This clone turned up a few times. The J gene is TRBJ1-1, the V gene TRBV6-5; 7 bases agree with TRBD1. With V trimmed by 6 bases and J by 0 bases, 7 bases remained unmatched. CDR3 size: 15 residues. The V gene's germline CDR1 is MNHEY and CDR2 SVGAGI. CDR3 nucleotide sequence: TGTGCCAGCAGATACGCAGGGGGGATGAACACTGAAGCTTTCTTT. This encodes CASRYAGGMNTEAFF.

This rearrangement joins TRBV6-1 to TRBJ1-5; D is uncertain. V was trimmed by 5 bases and J by 2 bases, leaving 10 bases between them. This CDR3 spans 14 amino acids. Germline V lookup: CDR1 MNHNS, CDR2 SASEGT. CDR3 sequence reads: CASSHNQGNQPQHF. The CDR3 DNA reads as TGTGCCAGCAGTCATAACCAGGGCAATCAGCCCCAGCATTTT.

The count of this clone is one. V gene TRBV27 combines with J gene TRBJ1-5; tentatively, D is TRBD1 (6 bases). V lost 2 bases to trimming and J lost 1 base, with 12 bases between them. Germline-derived CDR1 and CDR2 are MNHEY and SMNVEV (reference sequence). This CDR3 contains 16 residues. CDR3 nucleotides: TGTGCCAGCAGTTTAGAGGGACAACTAAGCAATCAGCCCCAGCATTTT. It encodes CASSLEGQLSNQPQHF.

The chain carries TRBV7-8 and TRBJ2-2; possibly TRBD1 for D (6 bases). Trimming left V 5 bases short and J 8 bases short, with 21 bases between. The CDR3 covers 16 residues. Looked up from germline, CDR1 is SGHVS and CDR2 is FQNEAQ. For the CDR3, the DNA is TGTGCCAGCAGCCAGATGGCCGGGACATTCACAGGGGAGCTGTTTTTT. It encodes CASSQMAGTFTGELFF.

V usage is TRBV28 and J usage is TRBJ1-5; D is possibly TRBD1 (5 bases). Trimming took 3 bases from V and 2 from J, leaving 11 bases between them. Germline-derived CDR1 and CDR2 are MDHEN and SYDVKM. The CDR3 length is 15 residues. The CDR3 nucleotides are TGTGCCAGCAGTTTTTCCGGGGGAGGCAATCAGCCCCAGCATTTT. The encoded protein is CASSFSGGGNQPQHF.

The gene calls are TRBV5-1 and TRBJ1-1, with 7 bases that match TRBD1. The germline gives CDR1 SGHRS, CDR2 YFSETQ. The CDR3 spans 17 residues. V shed 0 bases and J 1 base; nucleotides not matched to a gene: 9. The CDR3 here is CASSLAVPGQQNTEAFF. The CDR3 DNA follows: TGCGCCAGCAGCTTGGCGGTCCCGGGACAGCAGAACACTGAAGCTTTCTTT.

The J gene is TRBJ2-7, the V gene TRBV5-8; D is uncertain. Germline V lookup: CDR1 SGHTS, CDR2 YDEGEE. The CDR3 is made up of 12 amino acids. The germline V and J ends were trimmed by 4 bases and 0 bases, with 5 bases remaining between them. The CDR3, as DNA: TGTGCCAGCAGCCCCGGCTCCTACGAGCAGTACTTC. Translating it yields CASSPGSYEQYF.

The sample holds one count of this clone. The chain carries TRBV28 and TRBJ2-1; TRBD2 matches at 9 bases. The germline CDR1 and CDR2 sequences are MDHEN and SYDVKM. J was trimmed by 7 bases and V by 7 bases; bases with no gene match: 17. The CDR3 sequence is 17 residues long. CDR3 nucleotides: TGTGCCAGCATTCCACTCGGGACTAGCCGCCCGAGGAATGAGCAGTTCTTC. Translated: CASIPLGTSRPRNEQFF.

The CDR3 protein is CASSVQDRSAGELFF. The CDR3 region has the DNA TGTGCCAGCAGCGTCCAGGACAGGTCTGCCGGGGAGCTGTTTTTT. This rearrangement joins TRBV9 to TRBJ2-2; 7 positions match TRBD1. The V and J ends lost 2 bases and 6 bases, in that order; junction bases with no gene match: 7. Germline lookup yields CDR1 SGDLS and CDR2 YYNGEE. CDR3 length: 15 residues.

The chain carries TRBV7-9 and TRBJ1-6; D gene unclear. This CDR3 comprises 14 residues. The germline V and J ends were trimmed by 1 base and 10 bases, with 11 bases remaining between them. Germline V gene lookup returns CDR1 SEHNR and CDR2 FQNEAQ (reference sequence). The CDR3 protein is CASSLEGSGSPLHF. The DNA for the CDR3 is TGTGCCAGCAGCTTAGAAGGAAGCGGGTCACCCCTCCACTTT.

CDR3 sequence reads: CASSKSLSGTLSTEAFF. The CDR3 nucleotides read TGTGCCAGCAGTAAATCTCTATCCGGGACATTGAGCACTGAAGCTTTCTTT. The gene calls are TRBV2 and TRBJ1-1; TRBD1 might be the D (6 bases). The CDR3 length is 17 residues. Germline loops: CDR1 SNHLY, CDR2 FYNNEI. The V end lost 5 bases, the J end lost 4 bases, and 23 bases lay between the germline ends.

The chain recombines TRBV21-1 with TRBJ1-2; TRBD1 is the table's D call and was not checked against the DNA. TRBV21-1 is designated a pseudogene. The CDR3 runs to 15 residues. The CDR3 is CASSKGRQENYGYTF. The CDR3 coding sequence is TGTGCCAGCAGCAAGGGCCGACAGGAGAACTATGGCTACACCTTC.

The rearrangement joins TRBV7-2 to TRBJ1-6, with D unresolved. This CDR3 has 13 amino acids. Germline values: CDR1 SGHTA, CDR2 FQGNSA. V was shortened by 5 bases and J by 10 bases, with 12 bases between the two germline ends. Here the CDR3 reads CASSPPHGSPLHF. CDR3 nucleotide sequence: TGTGCCAGCAGCCCCCCACACGGGTCACCCCTCCACTTT.

The chain couples TRBV5-1 to TRBJ2-5; a weak D match, TRBD1 (6 bases). Germline V gene lookup returns CDR1 SGHRS and CDR2 YFSETQ. Between the trimmed V and J ends, which lost 6 bases and 1 base, there was a span of 10 bases. The CDR3 spans 13 residues. The CDR3 loop is CASTQQGQETQYF. CDR3 in DNA: TGCGCCAGCACCCAACAGGGCCAAGAGACCCAGTACTTC.

This clone came up a few times. The chain's CDR3 is CASSLRRAEQYF. In nucleotides, the CDR3 is TGTGCCAGCAGCTTGCGCAGGGCCGAGCAGTACTTC. The chain carries TRBV5-8 and TRBJ2-7, with a weak D call TRBD1 (5 bases). V shed 1 base and J shed 6 bases, with 8 bases lying between them. CDR1 is SGHTS and CDR2 is YDEGEE in the germline V gene. The CDR3 consists of 12 residues.

The chain links TRBV6-1 to TRBJ2-3, with D maybe TRBD2 (5 bases). Germline V gene lookup returns CDR1 MNHNS and CDR2 SASEGT. With 6 bases removed from V and 4 bases from J, the gap between germline ends came to 17 bases. The CDR3 consists of 15 residues. CDR3 bases: TGTGCCAGCAGCCCCCGCAGCGCGGGCCCAGATACGCAGTATTTT. Translating it yields CASSPRSAGPDTQYF.

The chain carries TRBV5-4 and TRBJ1-2; D ambiguous. CDR1 and CDR2 (germline): SGHNT, YYREEE (reference sequence). Trimming removed 6 bases from V and 9 bases from J, with 15 bases in between. This CDR3 contains 12 residues. CDR3 DNA: TGTGCCAGCACCCGCCCCCAGTTAAGCTACACCTTC. Its translation: CASTRPQLSYTF.

The genes are TRBV25-1 and TRBJ2-1, with TRBD2 identical over 8 bases. There are 15 residues in the CDR3. Germline V lookup: CDR1 MGHDK, CDR2 SYGVNS. J was trimmed by 4 bases and V by 3 bases; bases with no gene match: 5. CDR3 DNA: TGTGCCAGCAGTGACGGAACTAGCGGATACAATGAGCAGTTCTTC. Protein product: CASSDGTSGYNEQFF.

CDR3 region: CASSPVTGSVGYTF. The CDR3, as DNA: TGTGCCAGCTCACCAGTGACAGGGAGTGTTGGCTACACCTTC. The rearrangement links TRBV18 to TRBJ1-2; 7 positions agree with TRBD1. Germline V gene data show CDR1 as KGHSH and CDR2 as LQKENI. Trimming took 2 bases from V and 7 from J; bases not matched to a gene: 7. The CDR3 contains 14 residues.

The genes are TRBV5-1 and TRBJ2-1, with D possibly being TRBD2 (6 bases). Trimming left V 3 bases short and J 7 bases short, with 26 bases between. The CDR3 covers 18 residues. Germline lookup yields CDR1 SGHRS and CDR2 YFSETQ. CDR3 sequence: CASSSQPLMQGGRNEQFF. The CDR3 nucleotides are TGCGCCAGCAGCTCGCAACCTTTGATGCAGGGAGGCCGGAATGAGCAGTTCTTC.

This clone showed up just a few times. The chain couples TRBV27 to TRBJ1-5; TRBD1 matches at 7 bases. The germline CDR1 and CDR2 sequences are MNHEY and SMNVEV (reference sequence). J lost 5 bases, V lost 5 bases, and 9 bases had no gene match. The CDR3 is 15 amino acids. CDR3 nucleotide sequence: TGTGCCAGCAGTACTAGACAGGGCCGACATCAGCCCCAGCATTTT. It translates to CASSTRQGRHQPQHF.

The chain couples TRBV2 to TRBJ1-2; unclear D gene. CDR1 and CDR2 from the germline V gene are SNHLY and FYNNEI. Trimming removed 3 bases from V and 7 bases from J, with 18 bases in between. The CDR3 extends over 15 amino acids. The CDR3 here is CASSEDGIPGGGYTF. CDR3 sequence (DNA): TGTGCCAGCAGTGAGGACGGGATTCCTGGAGGTGGCTACACCTTC.

This clone was seen once. The rearrangement joins TRBV6-1 to TRBJ1-6; TRBD1 matches at 7 bases. Per the germline V gene, CDR1 is MNHNS and CDR2 is SASEGT. V gave up 7 bases and J gave up 7 bases; unmatched junction bases: 7. The CDR3 contains 14 residues. CDR3 amino acids: CASIGGLLNSPLHF. In DNA form, the CDR3 reads TGTGCCAGCATAGGGGGCCTTTTAAATTCACCCCTCCACTTT.

This clone has a single count. The chain has TRBV7-2 and TRBJ1-5, with unresolved D. CDR1 is SGHTA and CDR2 is FQGNSA in the germline V gene. This CDR3 has 13 residues. V was shortened by 1 base and J by 5 bases, with 6 bases between the two germline ends. Written as DNA, the CDR3 is TGTGCCAGCAGCTTAGACAAAGATCAGCCCCAGCATTTT. Residues: CASSLDKDQPQHF. Using reference TRBV7-2 and TRBJ1-5 for the parts outside the CDR3, the full variable domain is GAGVSQSPSNKVTEKGKDVELRCDPISGHTALYWYRQSLGQGLEFLIYFQGNSAPDKSGLPSDRFSAERTGGSVSTLTIQRTQQEDSAVYLCASSLDKDQPQHFGDGTRLSIL.

The chain is built from TRBV18 and TRBJ2-1; D call uncertain. Germline CDR1 is KGHSH and CDR2 is LQKENI. This CDR3 is built from 11 residues. V lost 8 bases and J 6 bases, leaving 8 bases between the germline ends. The CDR3 here is CASTVLNEQFF. The DNA of the CDR3 is TGTGCCAGCACGGTCCTCAATGAGCAGTTCTTC.